This entry describes one T cell receptor beta chain. Method: immunoSEQ multiplex PCR; TCRdb's copy keeps in-frame clones and lacks some. The repertoire holds approximately 52,000 clones, 80% to 90% seen once, with 15% to 20% in the top ten. This specimen comes from a study of T cells in localized non-small cell lung cancer. Germline CDR1 and CDR2: LNHNV and YYDKDF (reference sequence). The CDR3 extends over 16 amino acids. The V end was cut by 0 bases, the J end by 1 base, with 7 bases between. The source was peripheral blood, collected before any cancer treatment. The gene calls are TRBV15 and TRBJ2-6, with D possibly TRBD1 on 6 matching bases. The source is a male donor aged 60 or older with stage III squamous cell lung carcinoma. The DNA for the CDR3 is TGTGCCACCAGCAGAGAGACAGGTTCTGGGGCCAACGTCCTGACTTTC. Translation: CATSRETGSGANVLTF.